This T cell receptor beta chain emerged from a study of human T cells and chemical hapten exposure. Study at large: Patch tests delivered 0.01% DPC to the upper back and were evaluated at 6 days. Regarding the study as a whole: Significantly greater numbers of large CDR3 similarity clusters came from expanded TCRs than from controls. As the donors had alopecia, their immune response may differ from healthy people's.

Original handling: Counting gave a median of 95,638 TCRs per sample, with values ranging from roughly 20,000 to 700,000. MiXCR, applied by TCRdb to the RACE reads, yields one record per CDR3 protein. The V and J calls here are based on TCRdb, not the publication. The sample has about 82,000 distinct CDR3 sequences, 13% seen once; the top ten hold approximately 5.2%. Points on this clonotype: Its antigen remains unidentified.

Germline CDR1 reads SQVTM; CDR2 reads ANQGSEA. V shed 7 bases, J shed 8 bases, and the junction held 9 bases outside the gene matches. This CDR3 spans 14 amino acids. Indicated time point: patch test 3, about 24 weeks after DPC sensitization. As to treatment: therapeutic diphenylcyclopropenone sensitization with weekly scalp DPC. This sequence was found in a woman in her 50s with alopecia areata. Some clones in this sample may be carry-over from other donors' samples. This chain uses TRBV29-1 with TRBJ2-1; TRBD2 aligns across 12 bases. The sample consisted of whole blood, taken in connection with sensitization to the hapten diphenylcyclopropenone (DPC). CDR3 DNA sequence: TGCAGCGCCGAGGGGCTAGCGGGAGGGTATGAGCAGTTCTTC. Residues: CSAEGLAGGYEQFF.